Listed below are T cell receptor beta chains from one sample, sequenced in a study of beta chain features in type 1 diabetes. Repertoires were generated with immunoSEQ multiplex PCR, while TCRdb's copy carries only in-frame clones and drops some. The sample includes around 600,000 clones, over 10% of them seen just once. The sequenced sample consisted of naive CD4+ T cells from blood. These TCRs come from a man aged 25 to 45 with type 1 diabetes. Each CDR3 is given with its conserved first and last residue. The D gene is left open where the match is weak. Clone size appears in some rows only: once, few, many, or a class for an expanded clone.

v_gene: TRBV4-2; j_gene: TRBJ1-3; d_gene: -; abundance: -; CDR3nt: TGTGCCAGCAGCCTAGGGGACTCTGGAAACACCATATATTTT; CDR3aa: CASSLGDSGNTIYF
v_gene: TRBV18; j_gene: TRBJ1-5; d_gene: -; abundance: few; CDR3nt: TGTGCCAGCTCACCGAGCCGGGCAGGAGAAGGCAATCAGCCCCAGCATTTT; CDR3aa: CASSPSRAGEGNQPQHF
v_gene: TRBV7-6; j_gene: TRBJ2-5; d_gene: -; abundance: -; CDR3nt: TGTGCCAGCAGCTTGTTGGACGTCGAGACCCAGTACTTC; CDR3aa: CASSLLDVETQYF
v_gene: TRBV7-9; j_gene: TRBJ1-5; d_gene: -; abundance: few; CDR3nt: TGTGCCAGCAGCTTAGAGTCTCGGAATCAGCCCCAGCATTTT; CDR3aa: CASSLESRNQPQHF
v_gene: TRBV6-1; j_gene: TRBJ2-5; d_gene: -; abundance: -; CDR3nt: TGTGCCAGCAGTGATAGCCCTGAGGCGGCCCAGTACTTC; CDR3aa: CASSDSPEAAQYF
v_gene: TRBV15; j_gene: TRBJ2-5; d_gene: -; abundance: few; CDR3nt: TGTGCCACCAGTAGGGGACTGGAAGAGACCCAGTACTTC; CDR3aa: CATSRGLEETQYF
v_gene: TRBV29-1; j_gene: TRBJ1-3; d_gene: -; abundance: -; CDR3nt: TGCAGCGTTGGGACTGTTGGAAACACCATATATTTT; CDR3aa: CSVGTVGNTIYF
v_gene: TRBV10-2; j_gene: TRBJ2-7; d_gene: TRBD1; abundance: -; CDR3nt: TGCGCCAGCAGTGAGGCGGGACAGGCCCGAGAGCAGTACTTC; CDR3aa: CASSEAGQAREQYF
v_gene: TRBV4-2; j_gene: TRBJ2-5; d_gene: -; abundance: -; CDR3nt: TGTGCCAGCAGCCAGCAACAGGGAGGCCAAGAGACCCAGTACTTC; CDR3aa: CASSQQQGGQETQYF
v_gene: TRBV18; j_gene: TRBJ1-2; d_gene: -; abundance: -; CDR3nt: TGTGCCAGCTCACAGGGCGTCACTAACTATGGCTACACCTTC; CDR3aa: CASSQGVTNYGYTF
v_gene: TRBV2; j_gene: TRBJ1-5; d_gene: -; abundance: -; CDR3nt: TGTGCCAGCAGTGACTGGGAAAGCAATCAGCCCCAGCATTTT; CDR3aa: CASSDWESNQPQHF
v_gene: TRBV5-1; j_gene: TRBJ1-4; d_gene: -; abundance: few; CDR3nt: TGCGCCAGCAGCATGACTGGGCTTTCTAATGAAAAACTGTTTTTT; CDR3aa: CASSMTGLSNEKLFF
v_gene: TRBV7-2; j_gene: TRBJ2-7; d_gene: -; abundance: -; CDR3nt: TGTGCCAGCAGCTTTTTCGAGGTTGGCGAGCAGTACTTC; CDR3aa: CASSFFEVGEQYF
v_gene: TRBV5-6; j_gene: TRBJ2-3; d_gene: -; abundance: few; CDR3nt: TGTGCCAGCAGCTTGAACGGGAAGTACACAGATACGCAGTATTTT; CDR3aa: CASSLNGKYTDTQYF
v_gene: TRBV7-2; j_gene: TRBJ2-3; d_gene: TRBD1; abundance: -; CDR3nt: TGTGCCAGCAGCCCGGGACAGGGGAGCACAGATACGCAGTATTTT; CDR3aa: CASSPGQGSTDTQYF
v_gene: TRBV7-9; j_gene: TRBJ1-6; d_gene: -; abundance: -; CDR3nt: TGTGCCAGCAGCTGGAGTAGGGGGTCTAGTTCACCCCTCCACTTT; CDR3aa: CASSWSRGSSSPLHF
v_gene: TRBV2; j_gene: TRBJ1-5; d_gene: -; abundance: -; CDR3nt: TGTGCCAGCAGTGTCCGGCAGGGACAACAGCCCCAGCATTTT; CDR3aa: CASSVRQGQQPQHF
v_gene: TRBV4-3; j_gene: TRBJ2-1; d_gene: -; abundance: few; CDR3nt: TGCGCCAGCAGCCAACTCGGGACCGGTGGCAATGAGCAGTTCTTC; CDR3aa: CASSQLGTGGNEQFF
v_gene: TRBV19; j_gene: TRBJ2-1; d_gene: TRBD2; abundance: few; CDR3nt: TGTGCCAGTAGTATAGGGGAGGGCTCCTACAATGAGCAGTTCTTC; CDR3aa: CASSIGEGSYNEQFF
v_gene: TRBV5-6; j_gene: TRBJ1-1; d_gene: -; abundance: few; CDR3nt: TGTGCCAGCAGGGAACGTCTTGTTTCCACTGAAGCTTTCTTT; CDR3aa: CASRERLVSTEAFF
v_gene: TRBV29-1; j_gene: TRBJ1-1; d_gene: -; abundance: -; CDR3nt: TGCAGCGTTGAGGTCGTAGGGGGGACTGAAGCTTTCTTT; CDR3aa: CSVEVVGGTEAFF
v_gene: TRBV29-1; j_gene: TRBJ2-2; d_gene: TRBD1; abundance: few; CDR3nt: TGCAGCGGGGGACAGGGGGTCGCCGGGGAGCTGTTTTTT; CDR3aa: CSGGQGVAGELFF
v_gene: TRBV28; j_gene: TRBJ1-4; d_gene: TRBD1; abundance: -; CDR3nt: TGTGCCAGCAGAGAGGGGGCGAGAGAAAAACTGTTTTTT; CDR3aa: CASREGAREKLFF
v_gene: TRBV11-1; j_gene: TRBJ2-3; d_gene: TRBD1; abundance: -; CDR3nt: TGTGCCAGCAGCCAACAGGGGGCAAAGGATACGCAGTATTTT; CDR3aa: CASSQQGAKDTQYF
v_gene: TRBV4-2; j_gene: TRBJ1-5; d_gene: -; abundance: -; CDR3nt: TGTGCCAGCAGCCAAGATTCGGGAGTCGGGCAGCCCCAGCATTTT; CDR3aa: CASSQDSGVGQPQHF
v_gene: TRBV12-5; j_gene: TRBJ1-5; d_gene: -; abundance: -; CDR3nt: TGTGCTAGTGGTTTTTACCAGGGGAGACAGCCCCAGCATTTT; CDR3aa: CASGFYQGRQPQHF
v_gene: TRBV4-3; j_gene: TRBJ1-3; d_gene: TRBD1; abundance: few; CDR3nt: TGCGCCAGCAGCCAAACCTACAGGGGAACGGTCGGAAACACCATATATTTT; CDR3aa: CASSQTYRGTVGNTIYF
v_gene: TRBV7-2; j_gene: TRBJ2-3; d_gene: TRBD1; abundance: few; CDR3nt: TGTGCCAGCAGCTTAATCGACAGGGGCACAGATACGCAGTATTTT; CDR3aa: CASSLIDRGTDTQYF
v_gene: TRBV5-1; j_gene: TRBJ1-2; d_gene: TRBD1; abundance: -; CDR3nt: TGCGCCAGCAGCACGGACAGGGGCCAGGATGGCTATGGCTACACCTTC; CDR3aa: CASSTDRGQDGYGYTF
v_gene: TRBV7-3; j_gene: TRBJ2-1; d_gene: -; abundance: -; CDR3nt: TGTGCCAGCAGCCCTCATGGCTCCTACAATGAGCAGTTCTTC; CDR3aa: CASSPHGSYNEQFF
v_gene: TRBV30; j_gene: TRBJ1-2; d_gene: TRBD1; abundance: -; CDR3nt: TGTGCCTGGAGTGTGGAGACAGGGGATGGCTACACCTTC; CDR3aa: CAWSVETGDGYTF
v_gene: TRBV4-2; j_gene: TRBJ1-2; d_gene: -; abundance: -; CDR3nt: TGTGCCAGCAGCCAAGTCGGTGAGACTAACTATGGCTACACCTTC; CDR3aa: CASSQVGETNYGYTF
v_gene: TRBV11-2; j_gene: TRBJ1-1; d_gene: -; abundance: -; CDR3nt: TGTGCCAGCAGCTTTTTGAGACAAAACACTGAAGCTTTCTTT; CDR3aa: CASSFLRQNTEAFF
v_gene: TRBV11-1; j_gene: TRBJ2-2; d_gene: -; abundance: -; CDR3nt: TGTGCCAGCAGCCTACAGGGTCCCACCGGGGAGCTGTTTTTT; CDR3aa: CASSLQGPTGELFF
v_gene: TRBV28; j_gene: TRBJ2-7; d_gene: -; abundance: few; CDR3nt: TGTGCCAGCAGTCCCCCCAGGGGAGCCACCTACGAGCAGTACTTC; CDR3aa: CASSPPRGATYEQYF
v_gene: TRBV6-5; j_gene: TRBJ1-4; d_gene: -; abundance: -; CDR3nt: TGTGCCAGCAGTTACTTCGTCCCGTCAGAAAATGAAAAACTGTTTTTT; CDR3aa: CASSYFVPSENEKLFF
v_gene: TRBV5-1; j_gene: TRBJ2-1; d_gene: -; abundance: -; CDR3nt: TGCGCCAGCAGCTTGGCCCAGAATGAGCAGTTCTTC; CDR3aa: CASSLAQNEQFF
v_gene: TRBV7-9; j_gene: TRBJ2-2; d_gene: -; abundance: -; CDR3nt: TGTGCCAGCACCCAAATGGGCAGGGGTAACACCGGGGAGCTGTTTTTT; CDR3aa: CASTQMGRGNTGELFF
v_gene: TRBV23-1; j_gene: TRBJ1-2; d_gene: -; abundance: -; CDR3nt: TGCGCCAGCAGTGGGGTTACAGGGCAGTTCAATGGAGCTAACTATGGCTACACCTTC; CDR3aa: CASSGVTGQFNGANYGYTF
v_gene: TRBV5-1; j_gene: TRBJ1-5; d_gene: -; abundance: -; CDR3nt: TGCGCCAGCAGCCCGGACAGAGCTAATCAGCCCCAGCATTTT; CDR3aa: CASSPDRANQPQHF
v_gene: TRBV30; j_gene: TRBJ1-2; d_gene: -; abundance: few; CDR3nt: TGTGCCTGGAGCCGGGACACACGCTCCTGGGGGCATGGCTACACCTTC; CDR3aa: CAWSRDTRSWGHGYTF
v_gene: TRBV15; j_gene: TRBJ1-1; d_gene: -; abundance: few; CDR3nt: TGTGCCACCAGCAGTCTGGGGAGGGGAGGCACTGAAGCTTTCTTT; CDR3aa: CATSSLGRGGTEAFF
v_gene: TRBV5-1; j_gene: TRBJ2-5; d_gene: -; abundance: few; CDR3nt: TGCGCCAGCAGCGAGGAAGTAGGTTTTGAGACCCAGTACTTC; CDR3aa: CASSEEVGFETQYF
v_gene: TRBV7-9; j_gene: TRBJ2-3; d_gene: -; abundance: few; CDR3nt: TGTGCCAGCGCCCCCAGGGGGGGAAACACAGATACGCAGTATTTT; CDR3aa: CASAPRGGNTDTQYF
v_gene: TRBV5-8; j_gene: TRBJ2-5; d_gene: -; abundance: few; CDR3nt: TGTGCCAGCAGCTTGACCCCGGGCCAAGAGACCCAGTACTTC; CDR3aa: CASSLTPGQETQYF
v_gene: TRBV20-1; j_gene: TRBJ2-7; d_gene: -; abundance: few; CDR3nt: TGCAGCGTCAGGGCTTCCTACGAGCAGTACTTC; CDR3aa: CSVRASYEQYF
v_gene: TRBV25-1; j_gene: TRBJ1-2; d_gene: -; abundance: -; CDR3nt: TGTGCCAGCAGTGAAGGATGGAAGTATGGCTACACCTTC; CDR3aa: CASSEGWKYGYTF
v_gene: TRBV19; j_gene: TRBJ2-1; d_gene: -; abundance: few; CDR3nt: TGTGCCAGTAGTATTCCCCTGGAAGGACTCACAAATGAGCAGTTCTTC; CDR3aa: CASSIPLEGLTNEQFF
v_gene: TRBV19; j_gene: TRBJ2-1; d_gene: -; abundance: few; CDR3nt: TGTGCCAGTAATACATTGGGGGCAGGGGCGAATGAGCAGTTCTTC; CDR3aa: CASNTLGAGANEQFF
v_gene: TRBV19; j_gene: TRBJ1-2; d_gene: -; abundance: -; CDR3nt: TGTGCCAGTAGTATCGAGCCCGAGGGCCCCTATGGCTACACCTTC; CDR3aa: CASSIEPEGPYGYTF
v_gene: TRBV7-9; j_gene: TRBJ2-2; d_gene: TRBD1; abundance: -; CDR3nt: TGTGCCAGCAGCTTCAAGGGGACAGGCGGGATCACCGGGGAGCTGTTTTTT; CDR3aa: CASSFKGTGGITGELFF
v_gene: TRBV28; j_gene: TRBJ2-5; d_gene: TRBD1; abundance: -; CDR3nt: TGTGCCAGCAGCCGCGGGACAGGGGGCCGGTACTTC; CDR3aa: CASSRGTGGRYF
v_gene: TRBV2; j_gene: TRBJ1-2; d_gene: -; abundance: few; CDR3nt: TGTACCGAGGAGGGGAACTATGGCTACACCTTC; CDR3aa: CTEEGNYGYTF
v_gene: TRBV19; j_gene: TRBJ1-1; d_gene: -; abundance: -; CDR3nt: TGTGCCAGTAGTTCACGATCCAGTGGGAACACTGAAGCTTTCTTT; CDR3aa: CASSSRSSGNTEAFF
v_gene: TRBV5-1; j_gene: TRBJ1-2; d_gene: -; abundance: few; CDR3nt: TGCGCCAGCAGTTCGGCGTCCCATGGCTACACCTTC; CDR3aa: CASSSASHGYTF
v_gene: TRBV5-1; j_gene: TRBJ1-2; d_gene: -; abundance: -; CDR3nt: TGCGCCAGCAGCTTGGCCAGGGGTACGGATGGCTACACCTTC; CDR3aa: CASSLARGTDGYTF
v_gene: TRBV19; j_gene: TRBJ2-5; d_gene: -; abundance: -; CDR3nt: TGTGCCAGTAGTGAGCCGGCTACGGGTAATCCGTACTTC; CDR3aa: CASSEPATGNPYF
v_gene: TRBV6-5; j_gene: TRBJ1-6; d_gene: TRBD1; abundance: -; CDR3nt: TGTGCCAGCAAACGGACAGGGGGCGTTTCACCCCTCCACTTT; CDR3aa: CASKRTGGVSPLHF
v_gene: TRBV6-6; j_gene: TRBJ1-5; d_gene: -; abundance: few; CDR3nt: TGTGCCAGCAGACTTGATCAGCCCCAGCATTTT; CDR3aa: CASRLDQPQHF